Each of the 28 T cell receptor beta chains below was sequenced from the same sample in a study of blood T cell repertoires in COVID-19. Only in-frame clones appear in the TCRdb table, and some are missing; sequencing was by immunoSEQ multiplex PCR. The profile shows fewer than 200,000 clones, 60% to 85% of them singletons. Input material: peripheral blood. These receptors were collected from an older woman with COVID-19, enrolled during active disease.

The V call is TRBV4-3, the J call TRBJ2-1, with TRBD2 matching over 12 bases. This CDR3 has 19 amino acids. The germline V gene encodes CDR1 LGHNA and CDR2 YSLEER. With 4 bases clipped from V and 1 base from J, the junction kept 11 bases outside the gene matches. The CDR3 reads CASSPKGTGTSGSYNEQFF. The CDR3 bases are TGCGCCAGCAGCCCCAAAGGGACAGGGACTAGCGGGTCCTACAATGAGCAGTTCTTC.

The gene calls are TRBV6-6 and TRBJ1-2; 7 bases match TRBD1. In germline, CDR1 is MNHNY, CDR2 SVGAGI (reference sequence). V lost 6 bases and J lost 8; bases outside the gene matches: 18. CDR3 size: 16 residues. In DNA, the CDR3 is TGTGCCAGCAGCGCTTTAGACAGGGATCGGCTTCGGGGCTACACCTTC. This translates into CASSALDRDRLRGYTF.

This chain uses TRBV2 with TRBJ2-5; a weak D match, TRBD2 (6 bases). Trimming shortened V by 9 bases and J by 2 bases, and 19 bases separated the two germline ends. The CDR3 runs to 15 residues. The germline V gene has CDR1 SNHLY and CDR2 FYNNEI. The CDR3, as DNA: TGTGCCAGTAGAGTCGATGGCGGGAAACAAGAGACCCAGTACTTC. Protein product: CASRVDGGKQETQYF.

The chain uses TRBV15 and TRBJ1-3, with 7 bases identical to TRBD1. The CDR3 sequence is 17 residues long. J was trimmed by 0 bases and V by 3 bases; bases with no gene match: 8. Germline V gives CDR1 LNHNV, CDR2 YYDKDF (reference sequence). The CDR3 nucleotides read TGTGCCACCAGCAGCGAGGAAACAGGGGACTCTGGAAACACCATATATTTT. Translating it yields CATSSEETGDSGNTIYF.

The rearrangement uses TRBV29-1 and TRBJ2-3; TRBD2 might be the D (6 bases). There are 14 residues in the CDR3. Germline V gives CDR1 SQVTM, CDR2 ANQGSEA. V lost 1 base and J 4 bases, leaving 12 bases between the germline ends. This CDR3 is CSVEGGGNADTQYF. CDR3 DNA sequence: TGCAGCGTTGAAGGGGGCGGGAACGCAGATACGCAGTATTTT.

V usage is TRBV28 and J usage is TRBJ1-5; 8 nucleotides align to TRBD1. This CDR3 has 18 amino acids. Germline V CDR1 and CDR2: MDHEN, SYDVKM. Losses at the gene ends were 3 bases for V and 0 bases for J; bases not matched to a gene: 10. CDR3 nucleotides: TGTGCCAGCAGTTTGCGCAGGGGGCCGCCATATAGCAATCAGCCCCAGCATTTT. Its translation: CASSLRRGPPYSNQPQHF.

This clone was seen a handful of times. The gene calls are TRBV28 and TRBJ2-5; possibly TRBD1 for D (6 bases). The germline CDR1 and CDR2 sequences are MDHEN and SYDVKM. The CDR3 extends over 13 amino acids. Trimming removed 4 bases at V and 3 bases at J, with 9 bases between. The chain's CDR3 is CASSWSGEETQYF. The CDR3 DNA reads TGTGCCAGCAGTTGGTCAGGGGAAGAGACCCAGTACTTC.

V usage is TRBV5-6 and J usage is TRBJ2-7; D perhaps matches TRBD2 (6 bases). The germline V gene has CDR1 SGHDT and CDR2 YYEEEE. V lost 2 bases, J lost 7 bases, and 22 bases lay in between. The CDR3 consists of 16 residues. CDR3 coding DNA: TGTGCCAGCAGCTTACTAGCCCCGGGGGTGCCGGGGGAGCAGTACGTC. Protein: CASSLLAPGVPGEQYV.

This chain connects TRBV5-4 to TRBJ2-5, with 8 positions matching TRBD2. CDR1 SGHNT and CDR2 YYREEE come from the germline V gene (reference sequence). V shed 4 bases and J 3 bases; nucleotides not matched to a gene: 8. The CDR3 totals 15 residues. The CDR3, as DNA: TGTGCCAGCAGCGAAAAAGGACTAGCTAAAGAGACCCAGTACTTC. Residues: CASSEKGLAKETQYF.

By sample fraction, this clone is medium-sized. This chain links TRBV6-5 with TRBJ1-5; D is ambiguous. Germline V gene data show CDR1 as MNHEY and CDR2 as SVGAGI. CDR3 size: 14 residues. Deletions cut 4 bases from V and 4 bases from J, with 11 bases between. DNA of the CDR3: TGTGCCAGCAGTTTGGGTGGCGGTAATCAGCCCCAGCATTTT. It encodes CASSLGGGNQPQHF.

The genes are TRBV11-2 and TRBJ2-1; 10 nucleotides line up with TRBD2. V shed 5 bases, J shed 7 bases, and the junction held 8 bases outside the gene matches. This CDR3 region has 15 residues. From germline, CDR1 is SGHAT and CDR2 FQNNGV. As DNA, the CDR3 is TGTGCCAGCAGCCGAAGCGGGGGGGCCGGAAATGAGCAGTTCTTC. This codes for CASSRSGGAGNEQFF.

This sequence joins TRBV9 and TRBJ1-1; D is unresolved. The CDR3 has 14 amino acids. V was trimmed by 7 bases and J by 3 bases, leaving 16 bases between them. Germline values: CDR1 SGDLS, CDR2 YYNGEE. CDR3 DNA sequence: TGTGCCAGCTGGAGGCCCCAAAGGGACACTGAAGCTTTCTTT. Translating it yields CASWRPQRDTEAFF. The variable domain in full, completed from reference TRBV9 and TRBJ1-1, reads DSGVTQTPKHLITATGQRVTLRCSPRSGDLSVYWYQQSLDQGLQFLIQYYNGEERAKGNILERFSAQQFPDLHSELNLSSLELGDSALYFCASWRPQRDTEAFFGQGTRLTVV.

In this sample, this clone turned up once. The chain has TRBV6-1 and TRBJ2-7; 8 bases match TRBD1. Germline V gives CDR1 MNHNS, CDR2 SASEGT. The CDR3 is 17 residues long. With 1 base clipped from V and 9 bases from J, the junction kept 17 bases outside the gene matches. CDR3 DNA sequence: TGTGCCAGCAGTGAAGTCGGGGCCGGGACAGGTACTCAAGGGCAGTACGTC. Translation gives CASSEVGAGTGTQGQYV.

Points on this clone: The germline gene is not matched at one end of the junction; a read error may be the cause. This sequence joins TRBV7-7 and TRBJ2-1; D uncertain. CDR3 size: 15 residues. Germline V gene sequence: CDR1 SSHAT, CDR2 FNYEAQ (reference sequence). CDR3 DNA: TGTGCTAGCAGCCCCCTCCCAGGTGTCTACAATGAGCAGTTCTTC. Translated, it gives CASSPLPGVYNEQFF.

This chain links TRBV6-2 or TRBV6-3 with TRBJ2-3; 10 bases are a match to TRBD2. This CDR3 region has 14 residues. Germline lookup yields CDR1 MNHEY and CDR2 SVGEGT. The junction had 8 bases not matched to a gene; V was cut back by 1 base and J by 13 bases. CDR3 loop: CASSYFLAGEGKYF. The DNA for the CDR3 is TGTGCCAGCAGTTACTTCCTAGCGGGAGAGGGAAAGTATTTT.

The chain links TRBV5-5 to TRBJ1-3; no clear D gene. Germline CDR1 and CDR2: SGHKS and YYEKEE (reference sequence). The V gene lost 5 bases and the J gene lost 5 bases, with 14 bases spanning the gap. This CDR3 comprises 14 residues. CDR3 sequence: CASSSIGNRNTIYF. The CDR3 DNA follows: TGTGCCAGCAGTTCCATCGGGAATAGAAACACCATATATTTT.

V gene TRBV23-1 combines with J gene TRBJ2-4; 7 bases fit TRBD2. TRBV23-1 is an ORF, and what it does is uncertain. The CDR3 covers 16 residues. V was clipped by 8 bases and J by 2 bases; unmatched bases: 12. CDR3: CASARGEGLTKNIQYF. CDR3 in DNA: TGCGCCAGCGCAAGAGGGGAGGGCTTAACCAAAAACATTCAGTACTTC.

CDR3 in DNA: TGTGCCAGCAGGCGGTTGACAGGGGGGAATGGCTACACCTTC. Translating gives CASRRLTGGNGYTF. The V gene is TRBV6-5, the J gene TRBJ1-2; 9 nucleotides line up with TRBD1. This CDR3 has 14 amino acids. The V segment lost 6 bases and the J segment 6 bases; nucleotides outside the gene matches: 8. Germline values: CDR1 MNHEY, CDR2 SVGAGI.

This chain joins TRBV15 and TRBJ1-1; D gene uncertain. Trimming stripped 0 bases from V and 1 base from J, with 9 bases between. This CDR3 spans 15 amino acids. Germline CDR1 LNHNV, CDR2 YYDKDF (reference sequence). CDR3 nucleotides: TGTGCCACCAGCAGAGATCTGGCAGGGAACACTGAAGCTTTCTTT. It is translated as CATSRDLAGNTEAFF.

This chain connects TRBV5-6 to TRBJ2-6; D may be TRBD1 (5 bases). The V and J ends lost 0 bases and 4 bases respectively, with 17 bases between them. Germline V gene lookup returns CDR1 SGHDT and CDR2 YYEEEE. The CDR3 runs to 18 residues. The CDR3 region is CASSLDPGNPLGANVLTF. As DNA, the CDR3 is TGTGCCAGCAGCTTGGACCCAGGGAATCCCCTAGGGGCCAACGTCCTGACTTTC.

V is TRBV28 and J is TRBJ2-2; 7 bases map to TRBD2. In germline, CDR1 is MDHEN, CDR2 SYDVKM. The length of the CDR3 is 14 residues. J was trimmed by 6 bases and V by 6 bases; bases with no gene match: 7. The CDR3 protein is CASSPPGLAGELFF. The CDR3 nucleotides read TGTGCCAGCAGCCCCCCCGGACTAGCCGGGGAGCTGTTTTTT. Full variable domain (remainder filled in from reference TRBV28 and TRBJ2-2): DVKVTQSSRYLVKRTGEKVFLECVQDMDHENMFWYRQDPGLGLRLIYFSYDVKMKEKGDIPEGYSVSREKKERFSLILESASTNQTSMYLCASSPPGLAGELFFGEGSRLTVL.

The rearrangement uses TRBV19 and TRBJ1-6; maybe TRBD1 (5 bases). The CDR3 consists of 15 residues. Germline V CDR1 and CDR2: LNHDA, SQIVND (reference sequence). Between the trimmed V and J ends, which lost 1 base and 8 bases, there was a span of 12 bases. The CDR3 region is CASSIVGGRDSPLHF. DNA of the CDR3: TGTGCCAGTAGTATAGTGGGGGGTCGTGATTCACCCCTCCACTTT.

The chain carries TRBV5-1 and TRBJ2-1, with 9 bases matching TRBD2. The CDR3 extends over 17 amino acids. Germline V lookup: CDR1 SGHRS, CDR2 YFSETQ. Unmatched junction bases numbered 6, after V lost 1 base and J lost 1 base. In DNA, the CDR3 is TGCGCCAGCAGCTTGCTCGCGGCGGGAGGGTCCTACAATGAGCAGTTCTTC. It specifies CASSLLAAGGSYNEQFF.

The chain employs TRBV25-1 and TRBJ2-1, with unresolved D. Germline-derived CDR1 and CDR2 are MGHDK and SYGVNS. The V end was cut by 7 bases, the J end by 0 bases, with 13 bases between. CDR3 length: 15 amino acids. In nucleotides, the CDR3 is TGTGCCAGCACTTTGGGCCATGGCTCCTACAATGAGCAGTTCTTC. Amino acid sequence: CASTLGHGSYNEQFF.

The CDR3 DNA follows: TGTGCCAGCAGCCCTACCGGACAGGGAGAGACCCAGTACTTC. Residues: CASSPTGQGETQYF. This chain connects TRBV7-8 to TRBJ2-5; 8 nucleotides align to TRBD1. This CDR3 spans 14 amino acids. CDR1 and CDR2 (germline): SGHVS, FQNEAQ. With V trimmed by 5 bases and J by 4 bases, 6 bases remained unmatched.

V gene TRBV12-3 or TRBV12-4 combines with J gene TRBJ2-2, with D perhaps TRBD1 (5 bases). CDR3 length: 13 amino acids. The germline V and J ends were trimmed by 5 bases and 4 bases, with 8 bases remaining between them. The DNA for the CDR3 is TGTGCCAGCAGTCAGGACATCACCGGGGAGCTGTTTTTT. As protein: CASSQDITGELFF.

This clone has a single count. The rearrangement joins TRBV7-9 to TRBJ2-3; 8 bases are a match to TRBD2. The CDR3 is 14 residues long. Germline CDR1 and CDR2: SEHNR and FQNEAQ (reference sequence). The CDR3 nucleotides are TGTGCTTACTGGCGGGGGGTAAGCACAGATACGCAGTATTTT. Protein: CAYWRGVSTDTQYF.

This clone has just a few counts. The V call is TRBV7-9, the J call TRBJ2-6; TRBD2 matches 8 bases. J lost 1 base, V lost 0 bases, and 8 bases had no gene match. From germline, CDR1 is SEHNR and CDR2 FQNEAQ (reference sequence). The CDR3 extends over 19 amino acids. The CDR3 region has the DNA TGTGCCAGCAGCTTAGCGGGAAGCGGGAGACTTTCTGGGGCCAACGTCCTGACTTTC. Its protein is CASSLAGSGRLSGANVLTF.